This T cell receptor beta chain was captured by sequencing in a study of blood T cell repertoires in COVID-19. At the level of the study: The study drew acute and convalescent COVID-19 samples from the United States, Italy and Spain. The analysed material was cDNA or gDNA that came from T cells, B-cell-depleted T cells, or PBMCs.

The CDR3 extends over 15 amino acids. Germline values: CDR1 SQVTM, CDR2 ANQGSEA. V shed 1 base and J 3 bases; nucleotides not matched to a gene: 6. This clone was counted a single time. The authors' processing: Reference gene primer amplification yielded estimated nucleated cell counts. Assay used: immunoSEQ multiplex PCR; TCRdb lists only in-frame clones, some missing. That table furnishes V, J and clone size, whereas the DNA furnished D and trimming. The sample yields about 260,000 clones, roughly 86% seen once. The chain joins TRBV29-1 to TRBJ2-1; 7 positions match TRBD1. The receptor was isolated from a human donor in a cohort sampled during active COVID-19. Sequencing was performed on peripheral blood. Here the CDR3 reads CSVEGTGENYNEQFF. In DNA form, the CDR3 reads TGCAGCGTTGAAGGAACAGGGGAAAACTACAATGAGCAGTTCTTC.